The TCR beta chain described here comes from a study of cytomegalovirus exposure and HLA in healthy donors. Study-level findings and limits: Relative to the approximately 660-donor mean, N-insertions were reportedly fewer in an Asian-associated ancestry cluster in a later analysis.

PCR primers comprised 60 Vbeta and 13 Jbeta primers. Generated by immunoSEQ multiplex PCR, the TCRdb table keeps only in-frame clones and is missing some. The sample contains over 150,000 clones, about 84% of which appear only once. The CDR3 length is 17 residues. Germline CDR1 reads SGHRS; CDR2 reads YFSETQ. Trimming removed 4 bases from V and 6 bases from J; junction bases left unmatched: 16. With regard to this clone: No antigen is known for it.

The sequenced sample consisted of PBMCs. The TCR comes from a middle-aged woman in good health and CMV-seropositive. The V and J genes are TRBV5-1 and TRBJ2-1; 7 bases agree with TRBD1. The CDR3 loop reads CASSPNPGTVVSNEQFF. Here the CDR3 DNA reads TGCGCCAGCAGCCCTAATCCCGGGACAGTGGTCAGCAATGAGCAGTTCTTC.